This T cell receptor beta chain comes out of a study of shared clonotypes between healthy human individuals. Overall study: Researchers assigned three CD4 naive, three CD4 memory, two CD8 naive and one CD8 memory plate to each donor.

The assay was immunoSEQ multiplex PCR, and TCRdb's table has in-frame clones only and misses some. This table has about 1.9 million clones, 93% appearing once. Study-wide points: Sampling included only blood; tissue repertoires likely differ. Memory subsets generally showed smaller estimated richness than naive subsets did.

Naive CD8 cells lacked CD45RO and underwent positive selection for CCR7, leaving out terminally differentiated effector memory CD45RA+ cells. All the donors were Caucasian adults who lived in Nashville, Tennessee. CDR1 and CDR2 from the germline V gene are LNHDA and SQIVND (reference sequence). This CDR3 has 13 amino acids. V was trimmed by 5 bases and J by 1 base, leaving 8 bases between them. This clone was seen a few times. Antigen specificity is unknown. This TCR was recovered from a man aged 18 to 35 in good health. Some clones in this sample may be carry-over from other donors' samples. This chain links TRBV19 with TRBJ1-1, with TRBD1 as a possible D gene (5 bases). Sequenced input: naive CD8+ T cells from PBMCs. CDR3 in amino acids: CASSWGKNTEAFF. In nucleotides, the CDR3 is TGTGCCAGTAGTTGGGGCAAGAACACTGAAGCTTTCTTT. The whole variable domain, filled in from reference TRBV19 and TRBJ1-1, reads DGGITQSPKYLFRKEGQNVTLSCEQNLNHDAMYWYRQDPGQGLRLIYYSQIVNDFQKGDIAEGYSVSREKKESFPLTVTSAQKNPTAFYLCASSWGKNTEAFFGQGTRLTVV.